Described below is a single TCR delta chain sequence and its context. Its target is not known. The CDR3 consists of 20 residues. Trimming shortened V by 1 base and J by 0 bases, and 24 bases separated the two germline ends. From germline, CDR1 is TSWWSYY and CDR2 QGS. The sample is drawn from a study of Vδ1+ human thymocytes. The study, taken as a whole, reports: In the thymus, TRG and TRD repertoires looked highly polyclonal with Gaussian CDR3 lengths. TRD repertoires were essentially private, unlike widely shared TRG clonotypes.

Extracted RNA was reverse transcribed into cDNA. Multiplex PCR used pooled V-gene forward primers and a constant-region reverse primer to amplify CDR3s. TCRdb applied CATT to the multiplex PCR reads for clone calling. The sample holds under 80,000 delta-chain clones; about 30% are singletons and the top ten take over 0.2%. Specimen: Vdelta1+ gamma-delta thymocytes from the thymus. Subset described: FACS-sorted CD3+ TCRalphabeta- TCRVdelta1+ TCRVdelta2- thymocytes. The TCR was taken from a boy under two years old who had congenital heart surgery. This chain connects TRDV1 to TRDJ1, with TRDD2 as a possible D gene (6 bases). In DNA, the CDR3 is TGTGCTCTTGGGGAACCCTCCGATCTATTCCTAACGGGTTACACCGATAAACTCATCTTT. This encodes CALGEPSDLFLTGYTDKLIF.